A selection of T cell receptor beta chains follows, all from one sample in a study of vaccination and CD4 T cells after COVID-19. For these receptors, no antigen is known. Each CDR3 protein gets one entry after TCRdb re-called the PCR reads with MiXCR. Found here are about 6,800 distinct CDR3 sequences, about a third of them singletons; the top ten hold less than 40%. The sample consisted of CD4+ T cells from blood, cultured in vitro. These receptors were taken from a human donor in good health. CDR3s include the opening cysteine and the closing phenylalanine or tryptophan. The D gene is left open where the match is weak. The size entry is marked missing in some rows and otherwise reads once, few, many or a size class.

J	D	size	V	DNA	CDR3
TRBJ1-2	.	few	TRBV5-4	TGTGCCAGCAGCTCCGGGTCCCAATATGGCTACACCTTC	CASSSGSQYGYTF
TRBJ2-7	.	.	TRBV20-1	TGCAGTGCCCCTAGGGGGGGCTCCTACGAGCAGTACTTC	CSAPRGGSYEQYF
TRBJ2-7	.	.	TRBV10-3	TGTGCCATCAGTGACGGTTCCTACGAGCAGTACTTC	CAISDGSYEQYF
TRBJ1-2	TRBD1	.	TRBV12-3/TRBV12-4	TGTGCCAGCAGTTTAGGACAGGGGCCCTATGGCTACACCTTC	CASSLGQGPYGYTF
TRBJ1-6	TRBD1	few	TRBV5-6	TGTGCCAGCAGCTTCCAACTGACAGGGGAGACGAATTCACCCCTCCACTTT	CASSFQLTGETNSPLHF
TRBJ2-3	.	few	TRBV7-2	TGTGCCAGCAGCTTAGAACGAAGCACAGATACGCAGTATTTT	CASSLERSTDTQYF
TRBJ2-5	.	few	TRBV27	TGTGCCAGCAGTGGTATTTCGGAGCAAGAGACCCAGTACTTC	CASSGISEQETQYF
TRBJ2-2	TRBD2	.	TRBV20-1	TGCAGTGCTAGAAAGGTAGCGGGAGGTCGAACCGGGGAGCTGTTTTTT	CSARKVAGGRTGELFF
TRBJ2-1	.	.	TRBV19	TGTGCCAGTAGTACAAGAGTAGGAGCGGCCGGGGCGAATGAGCAGTTCTTC	CASSTRVGAAGANEQFF
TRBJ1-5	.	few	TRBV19	TGTGCCAGCGCACATAATAGCAATCAGCCCCAGCATTTT	CASAHNSNQPQHF
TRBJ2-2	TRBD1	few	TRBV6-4	TGTGCCAGTGCACCACAGGGGGCTACCGGGGAGCTGTTTTTT	CASAPQGATGELFF
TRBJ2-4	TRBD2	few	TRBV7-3	TGTGCCAGCAGCAGGGGACTAGCGGGGGGAAACATTCAGTACTTC	CASSRGLAGGNIQYF
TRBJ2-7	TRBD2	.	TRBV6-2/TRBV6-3	TGTGCCAGCACTCCGGGAGGGTTCTACGAGCAGTACTTC	CASTPGGFYEQYF
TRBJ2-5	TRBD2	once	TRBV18	TGTGCCAGCTCACCGGGGGGGATGAAGACCCAGTACTTC	CASSPGGMKTQYF
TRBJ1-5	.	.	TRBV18	TGTGCCAGCTCATCGGGATTTAGCAATCAGCCCCAGCATTTT	CASSSGFSNQPQHF
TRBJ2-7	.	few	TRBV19	TGTGCCAGTAGTATCGGGAGCTCCTACGAGCAGTACTTC	CASSIGSSYEQYF
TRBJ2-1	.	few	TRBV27	TGTGCCAGCTATTATTCGGGACGGAACAATGAGCAGTTCTTC	CASYYSGRNNEQFF
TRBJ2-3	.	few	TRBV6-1	TGTGCCAGCACCCTATGGACATCTGGGACAGATACGCAGTATTTT	CASTLWTSGTDTQYF
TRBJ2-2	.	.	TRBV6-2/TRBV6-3	TGTGCCAGCGGGACCGCTGCGAACACCGGGGAGCTGTTTTTT	CASGTAANTGELFF
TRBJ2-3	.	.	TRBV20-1	TGCAGTGCTCCCGAACGACTAGTTCCTGGAACAGATACGCAGTATTTT	CSAPERLVPGTDTQYF
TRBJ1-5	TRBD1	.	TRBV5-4	TGTGCCAGCAGCTTTGGGACAGGGGTCAATCAGCCCCAGCATTTT	CASSFGTGVNQPQHF
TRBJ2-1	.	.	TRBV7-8	TGTGCCAGCAGTTCTGGGCGCGCGCCTTACAATGAGCAGTTCTTC	CASSSGRAPYNEQFF
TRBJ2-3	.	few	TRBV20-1	TGCAGTGCGAAAATACTAGATAGCACAGATACGCAGTATTTT	CSAKILDSTDTQYF
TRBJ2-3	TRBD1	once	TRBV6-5	TGTGCCAGCAGTTACAGGAGGGCAGGGGGCCTAGATACGCAGTATTTT	CASSYRRAGGLDTQYF
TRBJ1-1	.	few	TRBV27	TGTGCCAGCAGTCCCGACCCTGCCTTAGGGCGGAGAGGAGCTTTCTTT	CASSPDPALGRRGAFF
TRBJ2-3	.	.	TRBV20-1	TGCAGTGCTAGACCGGGTGGGACAGATACGCAGTATTTT	CSARPGGTDTQYF
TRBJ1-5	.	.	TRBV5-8	TGTGCCAGCCCTCCATGGGGCAATAGCAATCAGCCCCAGCATTTT	CASPPWGNSNQPQHF
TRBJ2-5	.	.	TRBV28	TGTGCCAGCAGTTTATTCGGCAGGTGGGGGTACCAAGAGACCCAGTACTTC	CASSLFGRWGYQETQYF
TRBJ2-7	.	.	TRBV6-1	TGTGCCAGCAGGGGAGGAGGGGGACCCTACGAGCAGTACTTC	CASRGGGGPYEQYF
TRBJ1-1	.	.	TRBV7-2	TGTGCCAGCAGCTTAGTGAGTTGGCCTGAAGCTTTCTTT	CASSLVSWPEAFF
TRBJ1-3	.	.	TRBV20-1	TGCAGTGCCGAGGGCAGGGGAAACACCATATATTTT	CSAEGRGNTIYF
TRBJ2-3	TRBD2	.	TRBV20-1	TGCAGTGCCGGCCCCAGCGGGAGATTGGCAGATACGCAGTATTTT	CSAGPSGRLADTQYF
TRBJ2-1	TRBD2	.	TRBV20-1	TGCAGTGCTTCCCGGACTAGCGGGAGGGGGTATGAGCAGTTCTTC	CSASRTSGRGYEQFF
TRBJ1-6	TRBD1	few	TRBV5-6	TGTGCCAGCAGCTTGAACAGGGGAGTTAGTTCACCCCTCCACTTT	CASSLNRGVSSPLHF
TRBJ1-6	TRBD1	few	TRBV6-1	TGTGCCAGCGTCGCGAAGCCCCAGGGGGCCCTCCACTTT	CASVAKPQGALHF
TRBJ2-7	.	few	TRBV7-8	TGTGCCAGCAGCCCAAGGTCGCTAGCGTCCTACGAGCAGTACTTC	CASSPRSLASYEQYF
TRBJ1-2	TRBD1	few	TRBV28	TGTGCCAGCAGTTTATTGTGGGTCGGGACAGAGTATGGCTACACCTTC	CASSLLWVGTEYGYTF
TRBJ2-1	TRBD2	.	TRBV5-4	TGTGCCAGCAGCACCGGGACTAGCGGGAGGGTTAACTCCTACAATGAGCAGTTCTTC	CASSTGTSGRVNSYNEQFF
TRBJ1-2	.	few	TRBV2	TGTGCCAGCAGTGCGTACGGAAGTTATGGCTACACCTTC	CASSAYGSYGYTF
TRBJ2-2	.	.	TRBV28	TGTGCCAGCAGTCCAGCGGTCCTTGTCTCCGGGGAGCTGTTTTTT	CASSPAVLVSGELFF
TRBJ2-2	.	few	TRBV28	TGTGCCAGCAGAACCGGGCTGACCGGGGAGCTGTTTTTT	CASRTGLTGELFF
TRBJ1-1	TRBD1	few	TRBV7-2	TGTGCCAGCAGCTACAGGGGACCGAACACTGAAGCTTTCTTT	CASSYRGPNTEAFF
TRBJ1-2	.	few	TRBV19	TGTGCCAGTAACGCCCCTCGAGTGGGGCCGCTTAATGGCTACACCTTC	CASNAPRVGPLNGYTF
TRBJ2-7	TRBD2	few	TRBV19	TGTGCCAGTAGTATAGAGACGGGACTAGCGTACGAGCAGTACTTC	CASSIETGLAYEQYF
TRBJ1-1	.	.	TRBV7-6	TGTGCCAGCAGCTTACTCACGAACACTGAAGCTTTCTTT	CASSLLTNTEAFF
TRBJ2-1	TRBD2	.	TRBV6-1	TGTGCCAGCAGTGCCCTAGCGGGAGGGATGGATGAGCAGTTCTTC	CASSALAGGMDEQFF
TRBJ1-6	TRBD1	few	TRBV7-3	TGTGCCAGCACCGGAGGAAGGGACAGGGGTTCACCCCTCCACTTT	CASTGGRDRGSPLHF
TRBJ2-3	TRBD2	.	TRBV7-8	TGTGCCAGCAGCTTAGCAGCTAGCGGGATTAGCACAGATACGCAGTATTTT	CASSLAASGISTDTQYF
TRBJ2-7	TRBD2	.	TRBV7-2	TGTGCCAGCAGCTTAGTGGCTAGGGGACTAGTGGGAGACTACGAGCAGTACTTC	CASSLVARGLVGDYEQYF
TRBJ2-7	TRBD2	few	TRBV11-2	TGTGCCAGCAGCCCCGGACTAGCGGAGACTCCCTACGAGCAGTACTTC	CASSPGLAETPYEQYF
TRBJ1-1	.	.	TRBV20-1	TGCAGTGCACTTTATCCGGCCATGAACACTGAAGCTTTCTTT	CSALYPAMNTEAFF
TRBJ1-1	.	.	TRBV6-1	TGTGCCACTGGTCCCTTGGGGGAGGGGAACACTGAAGCTTTCTTT	CATGPLGEGNTEAFF
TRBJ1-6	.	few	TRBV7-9	TGTGCCAGCACCGTGGATAATTCACCCCTCCACTTT	CASTVDNSPLHF
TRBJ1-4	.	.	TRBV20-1	TGCAGTGCTAGGGTTGGGACCTCAACTAATGAAAAACTGTTTTTT	CSARVGTSTNEKLFF
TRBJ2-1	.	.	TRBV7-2	TGTGCCAGCAGCCGTTCCTACAATGAGCAGTTCTTC	CASSRSYNEQFF
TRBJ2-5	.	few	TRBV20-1	TGCAGTGCTAGTCCCCTGTTCCAAGAGACCCAGTACTTC	CSASPLFQETQYF